This T cell receptor beta chain came from a study of CD4+ T cells in melanoma. CDR1 SQVTM and CDR2 ANQGSEA come from the germline V gene. CDR3 length: 16 residues. Measured with immunoSEQ multiplex PCR; TCRdb has only the in-frame clones, and not every one. The table records 90,000 to 130,000 clones, 92% of them present only once. Comment on this clone: The antigen is not known. At one end the junction does not follow the germline gene, possibly because of a read error.

Regarding the study as a whole: CD8+ T cell, macrophage and B cell function reportedly correlated with neoantigen-specific CD4+ T cells. Diverse differentiation states were reported for melanoma neoantigen-specific CD4+ T cells.

The receptor was isolated from a human donor with melanoma. The source material was peripheral blood. V is TRBV29-1 and J is TRBJ1-2; D is possibly TRBD1 (5 bases). The CDR3 here is CTVRGGQGLGGYGYTF. The CDR3 DNA reads as TGCACCGTTCGGGGGGGTCAAGGATTAGGCGGCTATGGCTACACCTTC. Full variable domain (rest looked up from reference TRBV29-1 and TRBJ1-2): SAVISQKPSRDICQRGTSLTIQCQVDSQVTMMFWYRQQPGQSLTLIATANQGSEATYESGFVIDKFPISRPNLTFSTLTVSNMSPEDSSIYLCTVRGGQGLGGYGYTFGSGTRLTVV.